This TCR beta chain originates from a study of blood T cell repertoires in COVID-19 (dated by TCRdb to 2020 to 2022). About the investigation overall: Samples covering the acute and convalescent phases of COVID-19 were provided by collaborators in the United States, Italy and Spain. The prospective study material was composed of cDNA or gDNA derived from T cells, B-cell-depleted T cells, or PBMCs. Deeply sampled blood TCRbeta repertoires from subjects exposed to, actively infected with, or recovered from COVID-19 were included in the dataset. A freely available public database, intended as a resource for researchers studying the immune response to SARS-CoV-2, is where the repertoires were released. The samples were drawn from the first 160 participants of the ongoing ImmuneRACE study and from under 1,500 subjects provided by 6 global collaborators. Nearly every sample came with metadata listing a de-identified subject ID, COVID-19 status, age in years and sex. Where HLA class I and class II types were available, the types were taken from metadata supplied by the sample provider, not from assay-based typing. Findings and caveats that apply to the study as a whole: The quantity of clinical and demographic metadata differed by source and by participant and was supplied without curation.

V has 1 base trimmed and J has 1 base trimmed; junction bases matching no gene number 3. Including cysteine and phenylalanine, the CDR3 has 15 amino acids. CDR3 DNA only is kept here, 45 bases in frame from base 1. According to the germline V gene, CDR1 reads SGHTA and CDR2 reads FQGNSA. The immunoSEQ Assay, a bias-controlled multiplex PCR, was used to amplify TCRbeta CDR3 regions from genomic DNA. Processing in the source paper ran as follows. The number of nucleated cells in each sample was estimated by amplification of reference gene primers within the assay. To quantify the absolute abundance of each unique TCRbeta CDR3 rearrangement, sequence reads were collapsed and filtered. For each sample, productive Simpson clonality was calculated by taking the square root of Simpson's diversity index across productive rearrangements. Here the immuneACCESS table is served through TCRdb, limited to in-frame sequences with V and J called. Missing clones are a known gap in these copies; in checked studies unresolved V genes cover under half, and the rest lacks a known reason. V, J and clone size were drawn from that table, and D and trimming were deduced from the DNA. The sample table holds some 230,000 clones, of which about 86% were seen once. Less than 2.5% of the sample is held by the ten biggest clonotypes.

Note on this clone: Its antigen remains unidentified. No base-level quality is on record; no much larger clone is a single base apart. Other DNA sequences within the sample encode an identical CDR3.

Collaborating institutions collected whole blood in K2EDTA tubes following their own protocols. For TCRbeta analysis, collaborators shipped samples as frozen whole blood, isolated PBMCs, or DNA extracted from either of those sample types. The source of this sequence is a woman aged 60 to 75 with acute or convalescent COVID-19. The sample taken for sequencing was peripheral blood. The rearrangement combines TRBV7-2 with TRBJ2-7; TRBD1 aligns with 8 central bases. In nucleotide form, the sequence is TGTGCCAGCAGCTTAGTCACAGGGGGATCCTACGAGCAGTACTTC. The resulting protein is CASSLVTGGSYEQYF.